The following is a TCR beta chain sequence with its context. Its matching antigen is unknown. This sample stems from a study of beta chain features in type 1 diabetes. Study-level results: Shortening that was moderate but significant affected the TCRB CDR3s of Type 1 diabetes patients in all four CD4+ subsets.

The V gene's germline CDR1 is MDHEN and CDR2 SYDVKM. The ends were cut back, 7 bases at V and 1 base at J, with 11 bases in the middle. The CDR3 is made up of 14 amino acids. Expressed TCRB transcripts were sequenced because the entire RNA isolate underwent reverse transcription. Assay used: immunoSEQ multiplex PCR; TCRdb lists only in-frame clones, some missing. This sample has 160,000 or so clones, with roughly 59% found just once. The sequencing sample was made of naive CD4+ T cells from blood. The genes are TRBV28 and TRBJ2-1; weak D call: TRBD1 (6 bases). The sequence came from a man under 40 with type 1 diabetes. The CDR3 DNA sequence: TGTGCCAGCACCCAGGGGCCTTCCTACAATGAGCAGTTCTTC. This translates into CASTQGPSYNEQFF.